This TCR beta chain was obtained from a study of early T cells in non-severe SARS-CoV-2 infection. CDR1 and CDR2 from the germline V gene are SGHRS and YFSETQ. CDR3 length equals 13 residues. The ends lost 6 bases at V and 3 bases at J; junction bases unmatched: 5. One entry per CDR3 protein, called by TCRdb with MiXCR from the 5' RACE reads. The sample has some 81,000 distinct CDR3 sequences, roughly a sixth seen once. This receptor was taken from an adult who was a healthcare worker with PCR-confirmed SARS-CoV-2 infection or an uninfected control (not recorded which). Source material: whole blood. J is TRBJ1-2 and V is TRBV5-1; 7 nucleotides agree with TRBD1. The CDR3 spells CASNEGTDYGYTF. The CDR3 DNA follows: TGCGCCAGCAACGAGGGGACAGACTATGGCTACACCTTC.